This entry concerns a single T cell receptor (beta chain). The data stem from a study of blood T cell repertoires in COVID-19. Study-wide context: Some COVID-19 samples were acute and others convalescent; all came from the United States, Italy and Spain.

Membership in each cohort depended on participant-reported clinical history. Before being deemed recovered, Cohort 3 donors had two negative PCRs, clearance, or symptom resolution. Authors' data handling: Amplification of reference gene primers provided the estimated nucleated cell counts. This table comes from immunoSEQ multiplex PCR, and its TCRdb copy is limited to in-frame clones, with some not included. The V and J calls and clone size were taken over from that table, and D and trimming were inferred from the DNA. Of 300,000 to 450,000 clones in the sample, around 90% were seen once. Sequencing used PBMCs or T cells enriched from blood (not recorded which). The origin of this receptor is a woman between 18 and 29 years old who had recovered from COVID-19.

CDR3 sequence reads: CASSLQNYGYTF. Written as DNA, the CDR3 is TGTGCCAGCAGCTTACAAAACTATGGCTACACCTTC. The V call is TRBV5-4, the J call TRBJ1-2; the D is unclear. Germline assignment: CDR1 SGHNT and CDR2 YYREEE (reference sequence). The CDR3 contains 12 residues. The V end was cut by 2 bases, the J end by 2 bases, with 4 bases between.